What follows are 15 T cell receptor beta chains derived from one specimen sequenced in a study of T-cell memory formation after mild COVID-19. MiXCR, run by TCRdb on the 5' RACE reads, gives a single entry per CDR3 protein. Of 200,000 to 300,000 distinct CDR3 sequences in the sample, approximately 15% were seen once. The sequencing input was PBMCs or a T cell subset sorted from them (not recorded which). The receptors were gathered from a man aged 18 to 29 who had mild COVID-19 (a few samples of this study predate the infection). Cell type and time point are not known.

This clonotype came up a few times. The chain links TRBV25-1 to TRBJ2-2; maybe TRBD1 (6 bases). With 8 bases removed from V and 5 bases from J, the gap between germline ends came to 15 bases. Germline V gene sequence: CDR1 MGHDK, CDR2 SYGVNS. The CDR3 length is 14 residues. The CDR3 is CASASGELTGELFF. The CDR3 DNA reads TGTGCCAGCGCGTCAGGGGAATTAACCGGGGAGCTGTTTTTT.

Many counts were recorded for this clonotype. The CDR3 reads CASFQGSGANVLTF. In nucleotides, the CDR3 is TGTGCCAGCTTCCAGGGCTCTGGGGCCAACGTCCTGACTTTC. The chain combines TRBV6-2 or TRBV6-3 with TRBJ2-6, with D tentatively TRBD1 (5 bases). CDR1 is MNHEY, CDR2 SVGEGT, per germline. Trimming left V 8 bases short and J 0 bases short, with 8 bases between. The CDR3 is made up of 14 amino acids.

The rearrangement uses TRBV6-5 and TRBJ1-6; possible D gene TRBD1, 6 bases. The CDR3 loop spans 14 amino acids. V lost 6 bases and J lost 9, with 15 bases in between. Germline CDR1 and CDR2: MNHEY and SVGAGI. The CDR3, as DNA: TGTGCCAGCAGGATTCTCGTGACAGGTTCACCCCTCCACTTT. It specifies CASRILVTGSPLHF.

CDR3 nucleotide sequence: TGTGCCAGCAGCGTAGGGACCGGGGAGACCCAGTACTTC. Amino acid sequence: CASSVGTGETQYF. This sequence joins TRBV9 and TRBJ2-5; no firm D call. The CDR3 length is 13 residues. V dropped 0 bases and J dropped 5 bases, with 8 bases sitting between them. Germline lookup yields CDR1 SGDLS and CDR2 YYNGEE.

This clonotype appeared a few times. The chain combines TRBV12-3 or TRBV12-4 with TRBJ2-5; D might be TRBD1 or TRBD2, each matching 5 bases. V was clipped by 3 bases and J by 4 bases, with 15 bases between them. This CDR3 has 15 amino acids. The CDR3 DNA follows: TGTGCCAGCAGTTTCTCTCCGGGGCATTCAGAGACCCAGTACTTC. Amino acid sequence: CASSFSPGHSETQYF.

This clonotype was seen many times. The gene calls are TRBV2 and TRBJ1-5, with D uncertain. V was trimmed by 7 bases and J by 4 bases, leaving 11 bases between them. CDR3 length: 13 amino acids. The germline gives CDR1 SNHLY, CDR2 FYNNEI. The CDR3 is CASTFSENQPQHF. The CDR3 nucleotides are TGTGCCAGCACCTTCTCAGAGAATCAGCCCCAGCATTTT.

This clonotype was seen only a few times. This chain joins TRBV6-5 and TRBJ2-5; D is uncertain. The CDR3 is 15 amino acids. V dropped 6 bases and J dropped 0 bases, with 14 bases sitting between them. Germline assignment: CDR1 MNHEY and CDR2 SVGAGI. CDR3 nucleotide sequence: TGTGCCAGCAGAGCCGGCGAGGCAGACCAAGAGACCCAGTACTTC. Its translation is CASRAGEADQETQYF.

The chain links TRBV10-3 to TRBJ2-7; 8 bases agree with TRBD1. Per the germline V gene, CDR1 is ENHRY and CDR2 is SYGVKD. The CDR3 consists of 14 residues. Losses at the gene ends were 4 bases for V and 1 base for J; bases not matched to a gene: 3. The CDR3 reads CAISGGTGSYEQYF. CDR3 in DNA: TGTGCCATCAGTGGCGGGACAGGTTCCTACGAGCAGTACTTC.

The chain employs TRBV29-1 and TRBJ2-7; possibly TRBD1 for D (6 bases). CDR3 length: 13 amino acids. Germline CDR1 reads SQVTM; CDR2 reads ANQGSEA. Trimming pared 4 bases from V and 6 bases from J, leaving 16 bases between. Here the CDR3 DNA reads TGCAGCGTTGCTCCTGACAGGAAGGGCGAGCAGTACTTC. Its translation: CSVAPDRKGEQYF.

CDR3 sequence reads: CASRDRDFQPQHF. The CDR3 bases are TGTGCCAGCCGGGACAGGGACTTTCAGCCCCAGCATTTT. The rearrangement uses TRBV6-1 and TRBJ1-5, with 9 bases fitting TRBD1. The J segment lost 6 bases and the V segment lost 8 bases, leaving 5 bases of the junction unmatched. The CDR3 sequence is 13 residues long. The germline V gene encodes CDR1 MNHNS and CDR2 SASEGT.

The chain recombines TRBV12-3 or TRBV12-4 with TRBJ2-5; perhaps TRBD1 as D (6 bases). Trimming cost V 7 bases and J 4 bases, with 16 bases left between them. This CDR3 region has 14 residues. The CDR3 sequence: CASNSRGGLETQYF. The DNA of the CDR3 is TGTGCCAGCAACTCAAGAGGGGGATTAGAGACCCAGTACTTC.

This sequence joins TRBV6-2 or TRBV6-3 and TRBJ2-3; D not certain. Germline loops: CDR1 MNHEY, CDR2 SVGEGT. The CDR3 spans 12 residues. V lost 8 bases to trimming and J lost 2 bases, with 8 bases between them. CDR3 DNA: TGTGCCAGCGCCCTATTCACAGATACGCAGTATTTT. Translation: CASALFTDTQYF.

There are a few counts of this clonotype. This rearrangement joins TRBV10-2 to TRBJ2-3; TRBD2 agrees at 9 bases. Losses at the gene ends were 5 bases for V and 5 bases for J; bases not matched to a gene: 5. The CDR3 covers 14 residues. CDR1 and CDR2 from the germline V gene are WSHSY and SAAADI. CDR3 residues: CASSFGGGEDTQYF. As DNA, the CDR3 is TGCGCCAGCAGTTTTGGCGGGGGGGAAGATACGCAGTATTTT.

This clonotype was observed many times. The chain combines TRBV6-2 or TRBV6-3 with TRBJ1-6; tentative D call: TRBD1 (5 bases). CDR1 is MNHEY, CDR2 SVGEGT, per germline. The CDR3 is 12 residues long. Trimming removed 6 bases from V and 14 bases from J, with 14 bases in between. CDR3 region: CASSHARATLHF. CDR3 nucleotide sequence: TGTGCCAGCAGCCATGCCAGGGCTACCCTCCACTTT.

This clonotype was recorded at least ten times. V usage is TRBV4-3 and J usage is TRBJ2-7, with D possibly matching TRBD1 (5 bases). From germline, CDR1 is LGHNA and CDR2 YSLEER. With 1 base removed from V and 6 bases from J, the gap between germline ends came to 10 bases. The CDR3 runs 13 residues. CDR3 coding DNA: TGCGCCAGCAGCCAAGTCCAGGGCGGCGAGCAGTACGTC. It yields the protein CASSQVQGGEQYV.